Listed below are T cell receptor beta chains from one sample, sequenced in a study of blood T cell repertoires in COVID-19. Generated by immunoSEQ multiplex PCR, the TCRdb table keeps only in-frame clones and is missing some. This sample has 200,000 or so clones, with around nine tenths found just once. The sequencing input was PBMCs or T cells enriched from blood (not recorded which). These receptors were collected from a man aged 30 to 39 in a cohort exposed to, infected with or recovered from COVID-19 (not recorded which). Each CDR3 is given with its conserved first and last residue. A D gene is named only where the DNA matches it firmly. Clone size, where shown, is once, few, many, or a class for clones that have expanded.

TRBV15	TRBJ1-6	-	-	TGTGCCACCAGCAGAGATAGAGGTTATAATTCACCCCTCCACTTT	CATSRDRGYNSPLHF
TRBV28	TRBJ1-5	-	-	TGTGCCAGCAGTTCCCTCCCCTATCAGCCCCAGCATTTT	CASSSLPYQPQHF
TRBV28	TRBJ2-7	-	few	TGTGCCAGCAGTCCGCTAGGACACGTCATCTCCTACGAGCAGTACTTC	CASSPLGHVISYEQYF
TRBV12-3/TRBV12-4	TRBJ2-2	-	-	TGTGCCAGCGCCGGGGTTTTAGGCGGGGAGCTGTTTTTT	CASAGVLGGELFF
TRBV24-1	TRBJ1-2	-	-	TGTGCCACCAGTGATCGGCGGGCAGCTACTAACTATGGCTACACCTTC	CATSDRRAATNYGYTF
TRBV11-2	TRBJ2-7	-	-	TGTGCCAGCAGCTTAGTTAGCCAAGTGTACTACGAGCAGTACTTC	CASSLVSQVYYEQYF
TRBV6-5	TRBJ1-1	-	-	TGTGCCAGCAGTTACTCGCCAGGTACTGAAGCTTTCTTT	CASSYSPGTEAFF
TRBV9	TRBJ2-5	TRBD1	-	TGTGCCAGCAGCGTAGAGAACCAGGGGGCGCGACTTAATCAAGAGACCCAGTACTTC	CASSVENQGARLNQETQYF
TRBV4-1	TRBJ2-2	-	-	TGCGCCAGCAGCCCCCTTGACAGCGCGAACACCGGGGAGCTGTTTTTT	CASSPLDSANTGELFF
TRBV29-1	TRBJ2-7	TRBD2	-	TGCAGCGTTGGCGGCGGGAGTAATTTGTACGAGCAGTACTTC	CSVGGGSNLYEQYF
TRBV7-3	TRBJ2-1	TRBD2	few	TGTGCCAGCAGCTTGTCGACTAGCGGGAGACATAATGAGCAGTTCTTC	CASSLSTSGRHNEQFF
TRBV4-3	TRBJ2-1	TRBD1	-	TGCGCCAGCAGCCAAGATGTGACAGGGGGGTTCGACAATGAGCAGTTCTTC	CASSQDVTGGFDNEQFF
TRBV5-1	TRBJ1-2	TRBD1	-	TGCGCCAGCAGCTCTATCGGACAGGGACGACCCTATGGCTACACCTTC	CASSSIGQGRPYGYTF
TRBV28	TRBJ1-5	TRBD1	-	TGTGCCAGCAGTTACGGGACAGTGCCCTTTAGCAATCAGCCCCAGCATTTT	CASSYGTVPFSNQPQHF
TRBV29-1	TRBJ2-7	-	few	TGCAGCGTTGCCACTGGACAGGAGCAGTACTTC	CSVATGQEQYF
TRBV7-7	TRBJ2-1	TRBD2	-	TGTGCTAGCAGCTTAAATGCGGGAGGGCTTAATGAGCAGTTCTTC	CASSLNAGGLNEQFF
TRBV27	TRBJ2-1	TRBD2	-	TGTGCCAGCAGTTTTCTGCCTGGGGGGGCCTACAATGAGCAGTTCTTC	CASSFLPGGAYNEQFF
TRBV27	TRBJ2-7	TRBD1	-	TGTGCCAGCAGTATTAGGGACAGCTCCTACGAGCAGTACTTC	CASSIRDSSYEQYF
TRBV19	TRBJ1-2	TRBD1	-	TGTGCCAGTAGTCTCCAGGGGGTAGGAGGCTACACCTTC	CASSLQGVGGYTF
TRBV15	TRBJ2-7	TRBD2	-	TGTGCCACCAGCAGGGAACTAGCGGGAGTGGGATACGAGCAGTACTTC	CATSRELAGVGYEQYF
TRBV19	TRBJ1-5	TRBD1	-	TGTGCCAGTAGTGCGGGACAGTCTCTCAATCAGCCCCAGCATTTT	CASSAGQSLNQPQHF
TRBV29-1	TRBJ1-1	-	-	TGCAGCGGTACAAGGAACACTGAAGCTTTCTTT	CSGTRNTEAFF
TRBV5-6	TRBJ2-2	-	-	TGTGCCAGCAGCTTGGGACCCGGGGGCACCGGGGAGCTGTTTTTT	CASSLGPGGTGELFF
TRBV4-3	TRBJ2-7	TRBD1	-	TGCGCCAGCAGCCAAGATGAAGGGGGCGGCTACGAGCAGTACTTC	CASSQDEGGGYEQYF
TRBV6-5	TRBJ2-4	-	-	TGTGCCAGCAGTCAGGTACTAGCCAAAAACATTCAGTACTTC	CASSQVLAKNIQYF
TRBV6-2/TRBV6-3	TRBJ2-1	-	-	TGTGCCAGCAGTTACAAGGAGGGTGGGAATGAGCAGTTCTTC	CASSYKEGGNEQFF